These T cell receptor beta chains were read from a single sample in a study of blood T cell repertoires in COVID-19. Measured with immunoSEQ multiplex PCR; TCRdb has only the in-frame clones, and not every one. The sample holds 100,000 to 130,000 clones, approximately 84% seen once. Sample: peripheral blood. The receptors were gathered from a human donor in a cohort sampled during active COVID-19. The CDR3 runs from the conserved cysteine through the conserved F or W.

j_gene | v_gene | CDR3aa
TRBJ2-2 | TRBV18 | CASSPRSSGNTGELFF
TRBJ2-2 | TRBV7-8 | CASSGLTGNTGELFF
TRBJ1-3 | TRBV30 | CAWIEGSGNTIYF
TRBJ2-7 | TRBV7-2 | CASSPSGGWGEQYF
TRBJ2-1 | TRBV7-3 | CASTKGGGGISYNEQFF
TRBJ1-2 | TRBV12-3/TRBV12-4 | CATGYAEGVGYTF
TRBJ2-2 | TRBV4-3 | CASSQDGPNTGELFF
TRBJ2-3 | TRBV4-3 | CASSHPGADTQYF
TRBJ2-2 | TRBV7-2 | CASRVDRAPGELFF
TRBJ2-5 | TRBV4-3 | CASSPHPRGLAGVEETQYF
TRBJ2-3 | TRBV5-4 | CASSSGLGDTDTQYF
TRBJ2-3 | TRBV14 | CASSRLGPETQYF
TRBJ2-7 | TRBV27 | CASRDRGYEQYF
TRBJ2-5 | TRBV9 | CASSLTGLQETQYF
TRBJ2-5 | TRBV5-1 | CASSVSGSETQYF
TRBJ2-7 | TRBV7-9 | CASSARLAGEGEQYF
TRBJ2-2 | TRBV7-3 | CASSLMAPGLAGRSTGELFF
TRBJ2-2 | TRBV5-1 | CASQELAGVTGELFF
TRBJ2-7 | TRBV20-1 | CSARSVYEQYF
TRBJ2-2 | TRBV7-9 | CASSLAGLNTGELFF
TRBJ2-3 | TRBV18 | CASSPPRGSGFPQTTDTQYF
TRBJ2-2 | TRBV6-2/TRBV6-3 | CASSSVTGELFF
TRBJ1-2 | TRBV7-2 | CASSLGLGQGFEGYTF
TRBJ1-6 | TRBV5-1 | CASSLVPTGQDNSPLHF
TRBJ2-5 | TRBV19 | CASRGPPQETQYF
TRBJ2-1 | TRBV28 | CASSALRSYNEQFF
TRBJ1-1 | TRBV7-8 | CASSQGTANINTEAFF
TRBJ1-6 | TRBV11-2 | CASSPRGRDNSPLHF
TRBJ1-2 | TRBV5-4 | CASSFGRVANYGYTF
TRBJ2-1 | TRBV14 | CASSLAGYNEQFF
TRBJ2-2 | TRBV2 | CASSGGQGGIGTGELFF
TRBJ2-6 | TRBV28 | CASSLARGSGANVLTF
TRBJ1-2 | TRBV19 | CASSMKHLANYGYTF
TRBJ1-2 | TRBV19 | CASSPPGQGGGYTF
TRBJ1-2 | TRBV29-1 | CSVEDRGGYTF
TRBJ1-1 | TRBV6-5 | CASSAQGGHTEAFF
TRBJ2-6 | TRBV28 | CASSLGREPGANVLTF